This T cell receptor (beta chain) was retrieved from a study of T cells in Graves' hyperthyroidism and ophthalmopathy. Background on the study: The initial diagnosis was the point when peripheral blood was collected, ahead of any treatment.

V lost 3 bases and J lost 4; bases outside the gene matches: 6. The CDR3 has 14 residues. Germline V CDR1 and CDR2: LNHNV, YYDKDF (reference sequence). Study-wide findings and caveats: Clonotypes that were expanded in thyroid above 0.001 mostly appeared in blood too.

Amplified regions were TCR beta CDR3 sequences from RNA transcripts. With the HTBI primer set, the TCR CDR3 went through a first round of RT-PCR. Using its own MiXCR run on the multiplex PCR reads, TCRdb lists one record per CDR3 protein. The repertoire holds fewer than 300,000 distinct CDR3 sequences, around 25% seen once, with roughly a quarter in the top ten. This clonotype was seen repeatedly, ten times or more. Its matching antigen is unknown. Disease duration under 2 months; hyperthyroidism patients were aged 18 to 65. The authors took PBMCs from roughly 9.5 ml fresh peripheral blood. The sequence derives from a man aged 35 to 55 with Graves' hyperthyroidism that later progressed to Graves' ophthalmopathy. The sequenced sample consisted of blood. This sequence joins TRBV15 and TRBJ2-7; 7 bases fit TRBD2. CDR3 in DNA: TGTGCCACCAGCAGCCCCGGGACTACATACGAGCAGTACTTC. Translated, it gives CATSSPGTTYEQYF.